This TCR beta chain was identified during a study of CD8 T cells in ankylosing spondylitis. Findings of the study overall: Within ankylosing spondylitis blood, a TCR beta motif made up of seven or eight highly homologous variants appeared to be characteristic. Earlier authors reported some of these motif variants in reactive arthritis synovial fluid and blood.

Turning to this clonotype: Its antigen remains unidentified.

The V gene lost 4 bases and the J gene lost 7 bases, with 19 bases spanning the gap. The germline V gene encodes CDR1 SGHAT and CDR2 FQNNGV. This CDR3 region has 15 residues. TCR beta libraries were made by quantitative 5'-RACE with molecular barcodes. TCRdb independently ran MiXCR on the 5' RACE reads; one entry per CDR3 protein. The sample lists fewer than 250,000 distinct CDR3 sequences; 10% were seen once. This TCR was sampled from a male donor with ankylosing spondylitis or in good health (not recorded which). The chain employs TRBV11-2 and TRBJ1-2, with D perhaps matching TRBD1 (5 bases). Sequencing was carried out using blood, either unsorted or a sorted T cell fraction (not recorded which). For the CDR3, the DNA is TGTGCCAGCAGCTCCGCGGACACGGTTTTTGGTGGCTACACCTTC. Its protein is CASSSADTVFGGYTF.